This T cell receptor beta chain was recorded in a study of technical replicates of blood from a few donors. Some clones are missing from TCRdb's copy, which holds only in-frame ones; the method was immunoSEQ multiplex PCR. The sample lists tens of thousands of clones, about 95% occurring once. This CDR3 is 13 amino acids long. The ends were cut back, 0 bases at V and 4 bases at J, with 7 bases in the middle. CDR1 LGHNA and CDR2 YSLEER come from the germline V gene. The chain combines TRBV4-3 with TRBJ2-7, with unresolved D. The source of this sequence is a human donor in good health. The specimen was T cells isolated from PBMCs. In DNA form, the CDR3 reads TGCGCCAGCAGCCAAGATCTAAGTTACGAGCAGTACTTC. Amino acid sequence: CASSQDLSYEQYF.